This TCR beta chain was identified during a study of blood T cell repertoires in COVID-19. Across the whole study: Both acute and convalescent COVID-19 samples were obtained from the United States, Italy and Spain.

Generated by immunoSEQ multiplex PCR, the TCRdb table keeps only in-frame clones and is missing some. The sample lists under 200,000 clones; roughly nine tenths were seen once. The V gene lost 5 bases and the J gene lost 0 bases, with 9 bases spanning the gap. Germline CDR1 and CDR2: SGHRS and YFSETQ. The length of the CDR3 is 14 residues. The chain recombines TRBV5-1 with TRBJ1-3; D uncertain. The clonotype comes from a man aged 18 to 35 with acute or convalescent COVID-19. Specimen: peripheral blood. The CDR3 nucleotides read TGCGCCAGCAGGCTTGAGAGCTCTGGAAACACCATATATTTT. It codes for CASRLESSGNTIYF.